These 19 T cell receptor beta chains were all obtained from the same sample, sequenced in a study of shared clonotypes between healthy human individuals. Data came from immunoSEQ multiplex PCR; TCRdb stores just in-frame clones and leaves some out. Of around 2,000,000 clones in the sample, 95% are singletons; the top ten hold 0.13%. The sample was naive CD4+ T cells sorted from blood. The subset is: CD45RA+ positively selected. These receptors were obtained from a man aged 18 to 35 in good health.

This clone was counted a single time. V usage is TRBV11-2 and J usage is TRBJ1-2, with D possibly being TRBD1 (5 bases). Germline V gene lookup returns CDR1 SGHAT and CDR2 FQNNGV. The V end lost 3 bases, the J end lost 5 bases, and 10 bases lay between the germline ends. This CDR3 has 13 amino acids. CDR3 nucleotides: TGTGCCAGCAGCTTCGAGGGACCTTATGGCTACACCTTC. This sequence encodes CASSFEGPYGYTF.

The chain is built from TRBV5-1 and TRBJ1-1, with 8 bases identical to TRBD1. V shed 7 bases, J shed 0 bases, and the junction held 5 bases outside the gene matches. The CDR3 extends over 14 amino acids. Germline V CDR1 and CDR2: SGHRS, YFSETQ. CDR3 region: CASRWDRLNTEAFF. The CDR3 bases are TGCGCCAGCCGCTGGGACAGGTTGAACACTGAAGCTTTCTTT.

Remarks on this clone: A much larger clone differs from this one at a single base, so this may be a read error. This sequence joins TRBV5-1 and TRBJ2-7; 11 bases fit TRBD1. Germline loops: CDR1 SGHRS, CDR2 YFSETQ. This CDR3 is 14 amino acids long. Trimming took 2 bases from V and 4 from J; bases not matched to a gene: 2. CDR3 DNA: TGCGCCAGCAGCTTCGGGACAGGGGGTTACGAGCAGTACTTC. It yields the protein CASSFGTGGYEQYF.

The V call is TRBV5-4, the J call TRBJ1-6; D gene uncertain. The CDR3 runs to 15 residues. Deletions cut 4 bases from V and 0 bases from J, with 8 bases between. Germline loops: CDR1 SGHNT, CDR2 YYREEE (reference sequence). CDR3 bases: TGTGCCAGCAGCCCGTCTGGCTCCTATAATTCACCCCTCCACTTT. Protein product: CASSPSGSYNSPLHF.

This chain's CDR3 is CASSADSTGELFF. The CDR3 coding sequence is TGCGCCAGCAGCGCCGACAGCACCGGGGAGCTGTTTTTT. The chain recombines TRBV10-1 with TRBJ2-2; D possibly corresponds to TRBD1 (5 bases). Trimming shortened V by 6 bases and J by 4 bases, and 9 bases separated the two germline ends. This CDR3 is built from 13 residues. Germline V gene sequence: CDR1 WNHNN, CDR2 SYGVQD (reference sequence).

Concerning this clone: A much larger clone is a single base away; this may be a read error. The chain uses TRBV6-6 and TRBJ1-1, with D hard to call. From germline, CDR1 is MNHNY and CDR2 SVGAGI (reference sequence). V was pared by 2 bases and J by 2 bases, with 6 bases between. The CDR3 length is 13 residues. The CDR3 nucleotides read TGTGCCAGCAGTTACGGGGATAACACTGAAGCTTTCTTT. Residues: CASSYGDNTEAFF.

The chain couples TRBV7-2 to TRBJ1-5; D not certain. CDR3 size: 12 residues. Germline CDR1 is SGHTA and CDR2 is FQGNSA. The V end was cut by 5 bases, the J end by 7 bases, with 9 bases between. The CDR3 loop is CASSQNLQPQHF. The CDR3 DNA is TGTGCCAGCAGCCAAAATCTCCAGCCCCAGCATTTT.

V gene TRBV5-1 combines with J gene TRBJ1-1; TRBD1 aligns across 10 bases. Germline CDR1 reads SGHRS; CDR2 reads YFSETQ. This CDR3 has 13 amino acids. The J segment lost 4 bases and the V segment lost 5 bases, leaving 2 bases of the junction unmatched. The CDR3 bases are TGCGCCAGCAGATGGGACAGGGGCACTGAAGCTTTCTTT. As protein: CASRWDRGTEAFF. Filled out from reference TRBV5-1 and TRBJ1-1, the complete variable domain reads KAGVTQTPRYLIKTRGQQVTLSCSPISGHRSVSWYQQTPGQGLQFLFEYFSETQRNKGNFPGRFSGRQFSNSRSEMNVSTLELGDSALYLCASRWDRGTEAFFGQGTRLTVV.

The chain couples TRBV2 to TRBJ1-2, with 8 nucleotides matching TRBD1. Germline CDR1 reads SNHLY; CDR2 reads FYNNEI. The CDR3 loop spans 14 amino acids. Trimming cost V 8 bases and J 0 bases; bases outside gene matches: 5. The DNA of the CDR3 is TGTGCCAGCCGGGACAGGAGAACTAACTATGGCTACACCTTC. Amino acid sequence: CASRDRRTNYGYTF. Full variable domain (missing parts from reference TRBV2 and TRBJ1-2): EPEVTQTPSHQVTQMGQEVILRCVPISNHLYFYWYRQILGQKVEFLVSFYNNEISEKSEIFDDQFSVERPDGSNFTLKIRSTKLEDSAMYFCASRDRRTNYGYTFGSGTRLTVV.

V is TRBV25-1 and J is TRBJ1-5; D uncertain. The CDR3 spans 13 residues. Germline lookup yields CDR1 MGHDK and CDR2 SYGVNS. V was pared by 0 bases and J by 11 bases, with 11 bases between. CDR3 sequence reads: CASSEYNAQTQHF. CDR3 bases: TGTGCCAGCAGTGAATATAACGCACAGACCCAGCATTTT.

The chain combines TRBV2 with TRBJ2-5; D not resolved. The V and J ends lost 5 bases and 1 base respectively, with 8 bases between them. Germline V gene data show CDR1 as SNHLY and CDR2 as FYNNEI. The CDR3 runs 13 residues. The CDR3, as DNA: TGTGCCAGCAGTATTGGCCTCCAAGAGACCCAGTACTTC. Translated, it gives CASSIGLQETQYF.

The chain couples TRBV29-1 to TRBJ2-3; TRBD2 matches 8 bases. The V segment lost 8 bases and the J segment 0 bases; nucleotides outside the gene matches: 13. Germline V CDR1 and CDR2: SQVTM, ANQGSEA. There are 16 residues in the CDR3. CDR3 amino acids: CSHYRAGEGSTDTQYF. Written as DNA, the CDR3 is TGCAGCCACTACCGAGCGGGGGAGGGCAGCACAGATACGCAGTATTTT.

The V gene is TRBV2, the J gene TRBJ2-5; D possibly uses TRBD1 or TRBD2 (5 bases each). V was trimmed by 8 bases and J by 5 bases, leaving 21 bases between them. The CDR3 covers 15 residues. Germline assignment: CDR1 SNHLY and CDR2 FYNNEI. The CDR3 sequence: CASETGPSRGETQYF. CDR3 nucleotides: TGTGCCAGCGAGACGGGCCCCTCGAGGGGTGAGACCCAGTACTTC. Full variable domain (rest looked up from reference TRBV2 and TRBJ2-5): EPEVTQTPSHQVTQMGQEVILRCVPISNHLYFYWYRQILGQKVEFLVSFYNNEISEKSEIFDDQFSVERPDGSNFTLKIRSTKLEDSAMYFCASETGPSRGETQYFGPGTRLLVL.

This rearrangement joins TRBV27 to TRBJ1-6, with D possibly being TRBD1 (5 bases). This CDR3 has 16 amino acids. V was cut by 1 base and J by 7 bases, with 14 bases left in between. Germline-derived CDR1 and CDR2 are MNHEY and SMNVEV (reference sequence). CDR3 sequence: CASSLWRSGPNSPLHF. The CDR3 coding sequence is TGTGCCAGCAGTTTATGGAGGTCAGGGCCGAATTCACCCCTCCACTTT.

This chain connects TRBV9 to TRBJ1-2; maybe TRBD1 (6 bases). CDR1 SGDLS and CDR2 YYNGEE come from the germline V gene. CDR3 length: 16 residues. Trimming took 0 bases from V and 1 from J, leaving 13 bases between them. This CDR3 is CASSVGQGPINYGYTF. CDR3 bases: TGTGCCAGCAGCGTAGGGCAGGGGCCGATTAACTATGGCTACACCTTC.

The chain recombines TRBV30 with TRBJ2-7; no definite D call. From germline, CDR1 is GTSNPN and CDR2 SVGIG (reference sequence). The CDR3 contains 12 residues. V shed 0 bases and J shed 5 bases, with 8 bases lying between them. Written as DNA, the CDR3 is TGTGCCTGGAGTGTAAACGAGAACGAGCAGTACTTC. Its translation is CAWSVNENEQYF.

The CDR3 coding sequence is TGTGCCTGGAGGTTCGGAGGCGGGGGGCGCGTGGGCTACACCTTC. Amino acid sequence: CAWRFGGGGRVGYTF. The chain has TRBV30 and TRBJ1-2; D might be TRBD1 (6 bases). V lost 3 bases to trimming and J lost 8 bases, with 22 bases between them. The CDR3 covers 15 residues. The germline CDR1 and CDR2 sequences are GTSNPN and SVGIG (reference sequence).

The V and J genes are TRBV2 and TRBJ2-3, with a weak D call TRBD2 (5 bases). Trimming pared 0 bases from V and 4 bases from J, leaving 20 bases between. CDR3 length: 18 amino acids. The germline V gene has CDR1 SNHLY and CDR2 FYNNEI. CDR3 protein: CASSEALPLRAWSDTQYF. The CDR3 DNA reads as TGTGCCAGCAGTGAAGCGCTTCCGTTGAGGGCTTGGTCAGATACGCAGTATTTT. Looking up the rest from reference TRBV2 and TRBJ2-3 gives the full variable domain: EPEVTQTPSHQVTQMGQEVILRCVPISNHLYFYWYRQILGQKVEFLVSFYNNEISEKSEIFDDQFSVERPDGSNFTLKIRSTKLEDSAMYFCASSEALPLRAWSDTQYFGPGTRLTVL.

The CDR3 sequence is CASSRTGRSYNSPLHF. Here the CDR3 DNA reads TGTGCCAGCAGTCGGACAGGGCGCTCCTATAATTCACCCCTCCACTTT. J is TRBJ1-6 and V is TRBV2; 8 nucleotides line up with TRBD1. The CDR3 is made up of 16 amino acids. V shed 5 bases and J 0 bases; nucleotides not matched to a gene: 3. CDR1 and CDR2 from the germline V gene are SNHLY and FYNNEI.